The 8 T cell receptor beta chains below were found in one sample sequenced in a study of graft-versus-host responses after intestinal transplantation. No antigen is known for these receptors. Produced via immunoSEQ multiplex PCR; TCRdb's table is partial and in-frame only. The sample holds approximately 75,000 clones; approximately 96% are singletons and the top ten take over 0.4%. Sequencing used unstimulated CD8+ T cells sorted from spleen or lymph node cells, obtained before intestinal transplant. Receptor source: a human donor who received an intestinal transplant.

The rearrangement joins TRBV28 to TRBJ2-5, with 8 bases fitting TRBD1. The germline CDR1 and CDR2 sequences are MDHEN and SYDVKM. The V gene end was trimmed by 6 bases and the J gene end by 5 bases; junction bases not matched to a gene: 8. The CDR3 sequence is 14 residues long. CDR3 amino acids: CASSRGQGGETQYF. The CDR3 bases are TGTGCCAGCAGCCGTGGACAGGGTGGGGAGACCCAGTACTTC.

This clone appeared a single time. The chain is built from TRBV7-9 and TRBJ2-1; 9 positions match TRBD2. The CDR3 has 17 residues. V dropped 4 bases and J dropped 7; count of bases not matched to a gene: 14. Germline V lookup: CDR1 SEHNR, CDR2 FQNEAQ (reference sequence). This CDR3 reads CASSSGSGTSHGNEQFF. DNA for the CDR3: TGTGCCAGCAGCTCCGGATCCGGGACTAGCCACGGAAATGAGCAGTTCTTC.

The J gene is TRBJ2-7, the V gene TRBV6-5, with a tentative D call TRBD2 (6 bases). Trimming took 6 bases from V and 5 from J, leaving 14 bases between them. Germline values: CDR1 MNHEY, CDR2 SVGAGI. The CDR3 totals 13 residues. The CDR3 here is CASSQVGGNEQYF. Here the CDR3 DNA reads TGTGCCAGCAGCCAAGTTGGAGGGAACGAGCAGTACTTC.

A note on this clone: Compared with germline, one end of the junction differs, possibly owing to a read error. The chain uses TRBV13 and TRBJ2-1, with 9 positions matching TRBD2. The CDR3 totals 18 residues. In germline, CDR1 is PRHDT, CDR2 FYEKMQ (reference sequence). This CDR3 is CASRSGLAIEGGYSEQFF. DNA for the CDR3: TGTGCCAGCAGAAGCGGACTAGCGATCGAAGGAGGGTACAGTGAGCAGTTCTTC.

This clone appeared a single time. This chain uses TRBV7-9 with TRBJ2-7; D uncertain. The CDR3 is 15 amino acids. Germline V CDR1 and CDR2: SEHNR, FQNEAQ (reference sequence). V shed 5 bases and J shed 2 bases, with 16 bases lying between them. CDR3 nucleotides: TGTGCCAGCAGCACGAACGACGGATTAACCTACGAGCAGTACTTC. Protein: CASSTNDGLTYEQYF.

The CDR3 region has the DNA TGTGCCAGCACCTCCGGGACAGGGCCCTACGAGCAGTACTTC. As protein: CASTSGTGPYEQYF. The chain carries TRBV11-2 and TRBJ2-7, with 9 bases matching TRBD1. Losses at the gene ends were 7 bases for V and 2 bases for J; bases not matched to a gene: 6. The CDR3 is made up of 14 amino acids. The germline gives CDR1 SGHAT, CDR2 FQNNGV.

This clone was detected once. This chain uses TRBV27 with TRBJ2-2, with a tentative D call TRBD1 (5 bases). The CDR3 sequence is 16 residues long. In germline, CDR1 is MNHEY, CDR2 SMNVEV (reference sequence). The ends were cut back, 1 base at V and 1 base at J, with 10 bases in the middle. CDR3 in amino acids: CASSLLGERNTGELFF. CDR3 coding DNA: TGTGCCAGCAGTTTATTAGGGGAAAGGAACACCGGGGAGCTGTTTTTT.

This rearrangement joins TRBV27 to TRBJ2-7, with 8 bases that match TRBD1. The CDR3 is made up of 13 amino acids. CDR1 and CDR2 from the germline V gene are MNHEY and SMNVEV (reference sequence). J lost 3 bases, V lost 2 bases, and 0 bases had no gene match. The CDR3 nucleotides read TGTGCCAGCAGTTTAGACAGGGGCTACGAGCAGTACTTC. It encodes CASSLDRGYEQYF.